These 26 T cell receptor beta chains share one sample of origin, sequenced in a study of blood T cell repertoires in COVID-19. Sequenced by immunoSEQ multiplex PCR; TCRdb stores in-frame clones only, minus some. The sample has approximately 35,000 clones, 85% seen once. The sequencing sample was made of peripheral blood. The receptors here all came from a man aged 60-69 years with active COVID-19.

This clone turned up a few times. This chain joins TRBV7-9 and TRBJ1-4; 9 nucleotides agree with TRBD1. The CDR3 spans 18 residues. Looked up from germline, CDR1 is SEHNR and CDR2 is FQNEAQ (reference sequence). The V gene end was trimmed by 1 base and the J gene end by 0 bases; junction bases not matched to a gene: 6. CDR3 amino acids: CASSLGGTGFATNEKLFF. The DNA of the CDR3 is TGTGCCAGCAGCTTAGGAGGGACAGGGTTTGCAACTAATGAAAAACTGTTTTTT.

This chain links TRBV28 with TRBJ2-7, with a possible D match to TRBD2 (5 bases). From germline, CDR1 is MDHEN and CDR2 SYDVKM. The CDR3 totals 13 residues. Trimming pared 2 bases from V and 2 bases from J, leaving 7 bases between. CDR3 loop: CASSLRGTYEQYF. The CDR3 nucleotides read TGTGCCAGCAGTTTACGGGGAACCTACGAGCAGTACTTC.

This chain links TRBV30 with TRBJ2-2; 12 bases are a match to TRBD2. Germline V gene data show CDR1 as GTSNPN and CDR2 as SVGIG (reference sequence). The V and J ends lost 2 bases and 7 bases, in that order; junction bases with no gene match: 5. This CDR3 region has 15 residues. The CDR3 bases are TGTGCCTGGAGTCTGGGACTAGCGGGCGTCGGGGAGCTGTTTTTT. Its protein product is CAWSLGLAGVGELFF. The complete variable domain, with remaining parts taken from reference TRBV30 and TRBJ2-2, reads SQTIHQWPATLVQPVGSPLSLECTVEGTSNPNLYWYRQAAGRGLQLLFYSVGIGQISSEVPQNLSASRPQDRQFILSSKKLLLSDSGFYLCAWSLGLAGVGELFFGEGSRLTVL.

CDR3 sequence: CASSGGSDTGELFF. The CDR3 region has the DNA TGTGCCAGCAGTGGTGGTTCGGACACCGGGGAGCTGTTTTTT. The chain joins TRBV6-4 to TRBJ2-2; the D is unclear. There are 14 residues in the CDR3. Germline V gene sequence: CDR1 MRHNA, CDR2 SNTAGT. Trimming cost V 4 bases and J 3 bases, with 9 bases left between them.

The chain is built from TRBV5-1 and TRBJ2-1, with 10 bases matching TRBD2. The CDR3 loop spans 16 amino acids. J lost 2 bases, V lost 4 bases, and 6 bases had no gene match. The germline gives CDR1 SGHRS, CDR2 YFSETQ. This CDR3 is CASSTASGSTYNEQFF. CDR3 in DNA: TGCGCCAGCAGCACGGCTAGCGGGAGTACCTACAATGAGCAGTTCTTC.

The chain employs TRBV25-1 and TRBJ2-7, with 9 bases lining up with TRBD2. Germline V gene lookup returns CDR1 MGHDK and CDR2 SYGVNS. V was clipped by 3 bases and J by 2 bases; unmatched bases: 5. The CDR3 runs 15 residues. The CDR3 region is CASSDSSGSTYEQYF. The CDR3, as DNA: TGTGCCAGCAGTGATAGTAGCGGGAGTACCTACGAGCAGTACTTC.

The chain links TRBV19 to TRBJ2-1; a weak D match, TRBD2 (7 bases). Trimming shortened V by 4 bases and J by 4 bases, and 14 bases separated the two germline ends. The CDR3 is made up of 15 amino acids. Germline V gene sequence: CDR1 LNHDA, CDR2 SQIVND (reference sequence). The CDR3, as DNA: TGTGCCAGTAGTAACCAGGGAGGGGGTTACAATGAGCAGTTCTTC. Encoded protein: CASSNQGGGYNEQFF.

This clone has only a few counts. The rearrangement links TRBV21-1 to TRBJ2-1; the table assigns TRBD2, which was not confirmed against the DNA. TRBV21-1 is reported as a pseudogene. The CDR3 sequence is 20 residues long. The CDR3 DNA sequence: TGTGCCAGCAGCAAAGTCGACCGACTAGCGGGAGAAGGGACCTACAATGAGCAGTTCTTC. Encoded protein: CASSKVDRLAGEGTYNEQFF.

The V and J genes are TRBV2 and TRBJ1-2; 10 bases align to TRBD1. The CDR3 contains 14 residues. Germline CDR1 and CDR2: SNHLY and FYNNEI. V lost 5 bases to trimming and J lost 6 bases; unmatched junction nucleotides: 6. The DNA of the CDR3 is TGTGCCAGCAGTCTGGGACAGGGGAGAGATGGCTACACCTTC. It is translated as CASSLGQGRDGYTF.

This clone is a singleton in its sample. V is TRBV6-5 and J is TRBJ1-2, with D perhaps matching TRBD1 (6 bases). CDR1 and CDR2 (germline): MNHEY, SVGAGI. The CDR3 runs 14 residues. V gave up 6 bases and J gave up 8 bases, with 19 bases separating them. The CDR3 reads CASRQDRSKGGYTF. The CDR3 coding sequence is TGTGCCAGCAGGCAAGACAGGTCTAAAGGCGGCTACACCTTC.

The rearrangement joins TRBV19 to TRBJ2-1; 7 positions match TRBD1. Germline V lookup: CDR1 LNHDA, CDR2 SQIVND (reference sequence). The ends lost 5 bases at V and 2 bases at J; junction bases unmatched: 6. The CDR3 is 15 residues long. The CDR3 sequence is CASSVQGKPYNEQFF. The CDR3 DNA is TGTGCCAGTAGTGTACAGGGGAAGCCCTACAATGAGCAGTTCTTC. Drawing the rest from reference TRBV19 and TRBJ2-1, the complete variable domain is DGGITQSPKYLFRKEGQNVTLSCEQNLNHDAMYWYRQDPGQGLRLIYYSQIVNDFQKGDIAEGYSVSREKKESFPLTVTSAQKNPTAFYLCASSVQGKPYNEQFFGPGTRLTVL.

This chain connects TRBV6-5 to TRBJ1-1; possibly TRBD1 for D (6 bases). The germline CDR1 and CDR2 sequences are MNHEY and SVGAGI. Trimming took 4 bases from V and 8 from J, leaving 17 bases between them. CDR3 length: 14 residues. The CDR3 DNA reads as TGTGCCAGCAGTTGGGCCGGAGACAGGTTCGAAGCTTTCTTT. It is translated as CASSWAGDRFEAFF.

The chain uses TRBV19 and TRBJ1-1; TRBD1 might be the D (5 bases). CDR3 length equals 13 residues. With 5 bases removed from V and 4 bases from J, the gap between germline ends came to 11 bases. Germline lookup yields CDR1 LNHDA and CDR2 SQIVND (reference sequence). This chain's CDR3 is CASSDRGGTEAFF. In DNA, the CDR3 is TGTGCCAGTAGTGATAGGGGTGGCACTGAAGCTTTCTTT. The variable domain in full, completed from reference TRBV19 and TRBJ1-1, reads DGGITQSPKYLFRKEGQNVTLSCEQNLNHDAMYWYRQDPGQGLRLIYYSQIVNDFQKGDIAEGYSVSREKKESFPLTVTSAQKNPTAFYLCASSDRGGTEAFFGQGTRLTVV.

By frequency in the sample, this clone is large. V and J are TRBV28 and TRBJ2-7; 13 bases line up with TRBD2. The germline CDR1 and CDR2 sequences are MDHEN and SYDVKM. This CDR3 is 17 amino acids long. The V and J ends lost 9 bases and 4 bases, in that order; junction bases with no gene match: 15. The chain's CDR3 is CASTGLAGVGWVYEQYF. The CDR3 DNA is TGTGCCAGTACTGGACTAGCGGGAGTTGGGTGGGTGTACGAGCAGTACTTC.

The J gene is TRBJ1-2, the V gene TRBV28, with D unclear. The CDR3 spans 11 residues. Trimming pared 4 bases from V and 8 bases from J, leaving 8 bases between. The V gene's germline CDR1 is MDHEN and CDR2 SYDVKM. CDR3 bases: TGTGCCAGCAGTTCCATCGGGGGCTACACCTTC. Its translation: CASSSIGGYTF.

A few counts support this clone. The CDR3 bases are TGTGCCAGCAGCTTAGGTCGCGGGAGTGCAGATACGCAGTATTTT. It encodes CASSLGRGSADTQYF. This chain links TRBV7-2 with TRBJ2-3; 7 bases align to TRBD2. CDR3 length: 15 amino acids. V shed 1 base, J shed 4 bases, and the junction held 5 bases outside the gene matches. The germline gives CDR1 SGHTA, CDR2 FQGNSA.

J is TRBJ1-3 and V is TRBV19; 7 bases agree with TRBD1. The CDR3 sequence is 17 residues long. Unmatched junction bases numbered 16, after V lost 6 bases and J lost 5 bases. Germline CDR1 reads LNHDA; CDR2 reads SQIVND (reference sequence). The DNA for the CDR3 is TGTGCCAGTAGGGACCCAGGGACAGCGGCGGGAAGAAACACCATATATTTT. Translation: CASRDPGTAAGRNTIYF.

The rearrangement links TRBV2 to TRBJ2-7; D gene unclear. This CDR3 comprises 14 residues. Between the trimmed V and J ends, which lost 7 bases and 0 bases, there was a span of 13 bases. Germline CDR1 SNHLY, CDR2 FYNNEI. Written as DNA, the CDR3 is TGTGCCAGCATGAGTGGGCTGAGCTCCTACGAGCAGTACTTC. It specifies CASMSGLSSYEQYF.

This sequence joins TRBV2 and TRBJ2-1; 13 bases are a match to TRBD2. The germline V gene has CDR1 SNHLY and CDR2 FYNNEI. The CDR3 runs 16 residues. V lost 6 bases and J lost 0; bases outside the gene matches: 2. The CDR3: CASRGLAGDSYNEQFF. Written as DNA, the CDR3 is TGTGCCAGCAGAGGACTAGCGGGAGACTCCTACAATGAGCAGTTCTTC.

The chain couples TRBV9 to TRBJ1-2; D is undetermined. The germline CDR1 and CDR2 sequences are SGDLS and YYNGEE. The V end lost 0 bases, the J end lost 0 bases, and 18 bases lay between the germline ends. The length of the CDR3 is 18 residues. The CDR3 DNA is TGTGCCAGCAGCGTAGGATACTTGACTAACGAAGCTAACTATGGCTACACCTTC. It codes for CASSVGYLTNEANYGYTF.

V is TRBV6-5 and J is TRBJ2-2; D gene ambiguous. From germline, CDR1 is MNHEY and CDR2 SVGAGI. CDR3 length: 13 residues. Trimming took 6 bases from V and 3 from J, leaving 8 bases between them. The CDR3 bases are TGTGCCAGCAGACCCACAGACACCGGGGAGCTGTTTTTT. Its protein is CASRPTDTGELFF.

The V and J genes are TRBV20-1 and TRBJ1-1, with D unclear. V gave up 0 bases and J gave up 8 bases, with 7 bases separating them. This CDR3 comprises 11 residues. CDR1 and CDR2 from the germline V gene are DFQATT and SNEGSKA (reference sequence). The CDR3 here is CSARDPLEAFF. As DNA, the CDR3 is TGCAGTGCTAGAGATCCCCTCGAAGCTTTCTTT.

The V gene is TRBV14, the J gene TRBJ1-2; 9 bases line up with TRBD1. From germline, CDR1 is SGHDN and CDR2 FVKESK. The V gene end was trimmed by 4 bases and the J gene end by 6 bases; junction bases not matched to a gene: 3. This CDR3 region has 13 residues. CDR3 in DNA: TGTGCCAGCAGCCCGCGGACAGGGGATGGCTACACCTTC. Translating it yields CASSPRTGDGYTF.

The rearrangement uses TRBV9 and TRBJ2-3, with TRBD2 identical over 14 bases. CDR1 is SGDLS and CDR2 is YYNGEE in the germline V gene. V lost 3 bases and J lost 6; bases outside the gene matches: 9. The CDR3 covers 17 residues. CDR3 amino acids: CASSERGTSGRFDTQYF. CDR3 in DNA: TGTGCCAGCAGCGAGAGGGGGACTAGCGGGAGATTTGATACGCAGTATTTT. Full variable domain (rest looked up from reference TRBV9 and TRBJ2-3): DSGVTQTPKHLITATGQRVTLRCSPRSGDLSVYWYQQSLDQGLQFLIQYYNGEERAKGNILERFSAQQFPDLHSELNLSSLELGDSALYFCASSERGTSGRFDTQYFGPGTRLTVL.

The genes are TRBV7-3 and TRBJ2-5, with D possibly being TRBD2 (6 bases). The CDR3 length is 17 residues. The germline V gene encodes CDR1 SGHTA and CDR2 FQGTGA. Deletions cut 0 bases from V and 0 bases from J, with 14 bases between. The CDR3: CASSLTKGGANQETQYF. CDR3 nucleotides: TGTGCCAGCAGCTTAACCAAGGGCGGGGCAAACCAAGAGACCCAGTACTTC.

The chain combines TRBV11-2 with TRBJ2-2; D possibly corresponds to TRBD1 (6 bases). Germline CDR1 is SGHAT and CDR2 is FQNNGV. CDR3 size: 16 residues. Trimming took off 5 bases at V and 2 bases at J, with 15 bases between the two ends. CDR3 sequence: CASSVGQYENTGELFF. CDR3 coding DNA: TGTGCCAGCAGCGTAGGACAGTACGAAAACACCGGGGAGCTGTTTTTT.